Below, 26 T cell receptor beta chains from the same sample are listed, as sequenced in a study of T-cell memory formation after mild COVID-19. MiXCR, run by TCRdb on the 5' RACE reads, gives a single entry per CDR3 protein. The profile shows hundreds of thousands of distinct CDR3 sequences, around 24% of them singletons. Input material: PBMCs or a T cell subset sorted from them (not recorded which). Receptors were obtained from an adult woman who had mild COVID-19 (a few samples of this study predate the infection). Cell type and time point are not known.

V gene TRBV20-1 combines with J gene TRBJ2-1, with 11 bases that match TRBD2. Germline V gives CDR1 DFQATT, CDR2 SNEGSKA (reference sequence). There are 16 residues in the CDR3. The trim removed 1 base at V and 1 base at J, leaving 3 bases unmatched. CDR3 bases: TGCAGTGCTAGAGTACTAGCGGGAGATTCCTACAATGAGCAGTTCTTC. Its protein is CSARVLAGDSYNEQFF.

This chain joins TRBV6-5 and TRBJ2-2; 9 positions agree with TRBD1. CDR3 length: 15 amino acids. Per germline, CDR1 MNHEY and CDR2 SVGAGI. The V and J ends lost 6 bases and 1 base, in that order; junction bases with no gene match: 3. Here the CDR3 reads CASRTDRGNTGELFF. The DNA for the CDR3 is TGTGCCAGCAGGACGGACAGGGGGAACACCGGGGAGCTGTTTTTT.

This CDR3 reads CASSLLRQYEQFF. Here the CDR3 DNA reads TGTGCCAGCAGTTTATTGCGACAGTATGAGCAGTTCTTC. The chain uses TRBV27 and TRBJ2-1; a weak D match, TRBD1 (5 bases). The length of the CDR3 is 13 residues. Between the trimmed V and J ends, which lost 1 base and 8 bases, there was a span of 9 bases. Germline lookup yields CDR1 MNHEY and CDR2 SMNVEV (reference sequence).

The chain recombines TRBV12-3 or TRBV12-4 with TRBJ2-5; TRBD1 matches 7 bases. The CDR3 spans 14 residues. With 5 bases clipped from V and 2 bases from J, the junction kept 5 bases outside the gene matches. The CDR3 sequence is CASSRDRLQETQYF. For the CDR3, the DNA is TGTGCCAGCAGTAGGGACAGACTACAAGAGACCCAGTACTTC.

The chain carries TRBV7-8 and TRBJ2-3, with 8 bases identical to TRBD1. The germline V gene encodes CDR1 SGHVS and CDR2 FQNEAQ. The CDR3 is 16 residues long. V was clipped by 1 base and J by 2 bases; unmatched bases: 5. The CDR3 coding sequence is TGTGCCAGCAGCTTAGGGACAGGGTCCCCCACAGATACGCAGTATTTT. Protein sequence: CASSLGTGSPTDTQYF.

V and J are TRBV20-1 and TRBJ2-2; D is perhaps TRBD1 (5 bases). The germline V gene has CDR1 DFQATT and CDR2 SNEGSKA (reference sequence). V was cut by 0 bases and J by 0 bases, with 11 bases left in between. The CDR3 loop spans 16 amino acids. CDR3 residues: CSARDQTAANTGELFF. The DNA of the CDR3 is TGCAGTGCTAGAGATCAGACAGCTGCGAACACCGGGGAGCTGTTTTTT.

This clonotype occurred once. The genes are TRBV15 and TRBJ1-1; D unclear. Looked up from germline, CDR1 is LNHNV and CDR2 is YYDKDF (reference sequence). V lost 7 bases and J lost 0, with 9 bases in between. The CDR3 is 13 amino acids. CDR3 in DNA: TGTGCCACCATACAGCATCTGAACACTGAAGCTTTCTTT. It encodes CATIQHLNTEAFF.

This clonotype has a handful of counts. V usage is TRBV9 and J usage is TRBJ2-6, with a weak D call TRBD2 (5 bases). CDR1 SGDLS and CDR2 YYNGEE come from the germline V gene. There are 17 residues in the CDR3. V was cut by 4 bases and J by 0 bases, with 14 bases left in between. The CDR3 reads CASSPADARSGANVLTF. Here the CDR3 DNA reads TGTGCCAGCAGCCCAGCGGACGCCCGCTCTGGGGCCAACGTCCTGACTTTC.

The chain combines TRBV3-1 with TRBJ2-1; TRBD2 matches 7 bases. This CDR3 comprises 17 residues. V was pared by 0 bases and J by 5 bases, with 10 bases of the junction left unmatched. CDR1 is LGHDT and CDR2 is YNNKEL in the germline V gene (reference sequence). The CDR3 sequence is CASSQDIASGANNEQFF. As DNA, the CDR3 is TGTGCCAGCAGCCAAGATATAGCCAGCGGGGCGAACAATGAGCAGTTCTTC.

The table lists this clonotype with a few counts. The J gene is TRBJ1-2, the V gene TRBV6-5; no firm D call. Germline CDR1 MNHEY, CDR2 SVGAGI. This CDR3 is 14 amino acids long. The V end was cut by 5 bases, the J end by 0 bases, with 10 bases between. DNA of the CDR3: TGTGCCAGCAGTCTGGACCCATCTAACTATGGCTACACCTTC. Protein product: CASSLDPSNYGYTF.

This clonotype was counted only a few times. The genes are TRBV7-8 and TRBJ1-4; 8 nucleotides line up with TRBD1. The CDR3 totals 14 residues. Trimming at V came to 3 bases and at J to 8 bases, leaving 5 bases not matched to a gene. Germline V gene lookup returns CDR1 SGHVS and CDR2 FQNEAQ. CDR3 protein: CASSFDRGREKLFF. The CDR3 nucleotides are TGTGCCAGCAGCTTCGACAGGGGAAGGGAAAAACTGTTTTTT.

This clonotype has a handful of counts. The chain has TRBV4-2 and TRBJ2-3; the match to TRBD1 covers 9 bases. This CDR3 spans 15 amino acids. Germline-derived CDR1 and CDR2 are LGHNA and YNFKEQ. With 0 bases clipped from V and 5 bases from J, the junction kept 3 bases outside the gene matches. CDR3 coding DNA: TGTGCCAGCAGCCAAGAGGGGACAGGGATAGATACGCAGTATTTT. This translates into CASSQEGTGIDTQYF.

This chain uses TRBV9 with TRBJ2-2, with 9 bases matching TRBD2. CDR1 SGDLS and CDR2 YYNGEE come from the germline V gene. V was clipped by 5 bases and J by 1 base; unmatched bases: 9. The CDR3 length is 17 residues. The CDR3 DNA sequence: TGTGCCAGCAGAAGCGCCGGTAGCGGGGGGAACACCGGGGAGCTGTTTTTT. Its translation: CASRSAGSGGNTGELFF.

V usage is TRBV27 and J usage is TRBJ2-7, with a tentative D call TRBD2 (6 bases). Germline values: CDR1 MNHEY, CDR2 SMNVEV (reference sequence). Trimming removed 2 bases from V and 0 bases from J, with 14 bases in between. The CDR3 is 16 amino acids. This CDR3 is CASSLLGGGSSYEQYF. The CDR3, as DNA: TGTGCCAGCAGTTTACTCGGGGGAGGTAGCTCCTACGAGCAGTACTTC.

V is TRBV27 and J is TRBJ1-1; 10 nucleotides agree with TRBD1. The CDR3 is made up of 12 amino acids. V trimming: 6 bases; J trimming: 11 bases; junction bases outside the gene matches: 6. Germline values: CDR1 MNHEY, CDR2 SMNVEV (reference sequence). The CDR3 sequence is CASRRQGARAFF. The CDR3 coding sequence is TGTGCCAGCAGGAGACAGGGGGCTCGGGCTTTCTTT.

This clonotype is a singleton in its sample. This is likely a read error, given that the CDR3 carries no conserved phenylalanine or tryptophan at its end. Because the CDR3's place on the DNA is in doubt, the DNA is left out and the CDR3 is given as listed by TCRdb. The chain uses TRBV21-1 and TRBJ2-7; the table gives TRBD2 as D, unverified against the DNA. TRBV21-1 is listed as a pseudogene. The CDR3 is made up of 11 amino acids, end residues included. The CDR3 sequence is CASSKAKERAA.

The V and J genes are TRBV6-5 and TRBJ1-4; D unresolved. The CDR3 consists of 16 residues. Germline assignment: CDR1 MNHEY and CDR2 SVGAGI. V was pared by 5 bases and J by 3 bases, with 16 bases between. The CDR3 sequence: CASSPQIWFSNEKLFF. CDR3 coding DNA: TGTGCCAGCAGTCCCCAGATCTGGTTTTCTAATGAAAAACTGTTTTTT.

The V gene is TRBV7-2, the J gene TRBJ2-6, with D possibly called TRBD1 or TRBD2 (6 bases each). The CDR3 runs 17 residues. Germline assignment: CDR1 SGHTA and CDR2 FQGNSA. V lost 5 bases and J 3 bases, leaving 17 bases between the germline ends. The CDR3 is CASSTTSGAGGANVLTF. The CDR3 DNA follows: TGTGCCAGCAGCACGACTTCGGGGGCAGGTGGGGCCAACGTCCTGACTTTC.

The table lists this clonotype with a few counts. J is TRBJ2-1 and V is TRBV30; TRBD2 is a possible D gene (5 bases). V lost 3 bases to trimming and J lost 0 bases, with 6 bases between them. CDR1 is GTSNPN, CDR2 SVGIG, per germline (reference sequence). The CDR3 spans 13 residues. The CDR3 bases are TGTGCCTGGAGCGGGGACTCCTACAATGAGCAGTTCTTC. It translates to CAWSGDSYNEQFF.

This clonotype has just a few counts. This chain connects TRBV5-6 to TRBJ2-7, with D possibly being TRBD2 (6 bases). The germline V gene has CDR1 SGHDT and CDR2 YYEEEE. The CDR3 sequence is 14 residues long. Trimming removed 5 bases from V and 3 bases from J, with 15 bases in between. Here the CDR3 DNA reads TGTGCCAGCAGACGGACTGGAGGGGACTACGAGCAGTACTTC. Amino acid sequence: CASRRTGGDYEQYF. The whole variable domain, remainder taken from reference TRBV5-6 and TRBJ2-7, is DAGVTQSPTHLIKTRGQQVTLRCSPKSGHDTVSWYQQALGQGPQFIFQYYEEEERQRGNFPDRFSGHQFPNYSSELNVNALLLGDSALYLCASRRTGGDYEQYFGPGTRLTVT.

The V call is TRBV10-3, the J call TRBJ1-2; unclear D gene. Trimming stripped 4 bases from V and 2 bases from J, with 8 bases between. CDR3 length: 13 amino acids. Germline loops: CDR1 ENHRY, CDR2 SYGVKD. CDR3 DNA sequence: TGTGCCATCAGTGGAGTAGGAAACTATGGCTACACCTTC. Its protein product is CAISGVGNYGYTF.

In nucleotides, the CDR3 is TGCAGTGCTAGAGATCTTGATAGCGGGAGAGCCCCTCTTTTCTTC. Protein product: CSARDLDSGRAPLFF. The J gene is TRBJ2-1, the V gene TRBV20-1, with TRBD2 matching 9 bases. The CDR3 loop spans 15 amino acids. Unmatched junction bases numbered 16, after V lost 0 bases and J lost 16 bases. Looked up from germline, CDR1 is DFQATT and CDR2 is SNEGSKA (reference sequence).

The chain uses TRBV7-9 and TRBJ2-7; TRBD1 matches 8 bases. The CDR3 has 14 residues. Looked up from germline, CDR1 is SEHNR and CDR2 is FQNEAQ (reference sequence). V gave up 3 bases and J gave up 5 bases; unmatched junction bases: 6. Here the CDR3 reads CASSFGQGLNEQYF. The CDR3 coding sequence is TGTGCCAGCAGCTTCGGACAGGGTCTTAACGAGCAGTACTTC.

In its sample, this clonotype was seen a few times. The V call is TRBV5-1, the J call TRBJ1-1; 7 bases line up with TRBD1. V was pared by 1 base and J by 1 base, with 7 bases of the junction left unmatched. Germline-derived CDR1 and CDR2 are SGHRS and YFSETQ. The CDR3 has 16 amino acids. The CDR3 spells CASSLSVQGQNTEAFF. CDR3 DNA sequence: TGCGCCAGCAGCTTGTCTGTACAGGGGCAGAACACTGAAGCTTTCTTT.

The V gene is TRBV7-2, the J gene TRBJ2-3, with D tentatively TRBD1 or TRBD2 (6 bases each). The CDR3 has 16 residues. Per the germline V gene, CDR1 is SGHTA and CDR2 is FQGNSA. V was shortened by 6 bases and J by 6 bases, with 22 bases between the two germline ends. This CDR3 reads CASRIHPGGVADTQYF. The CDR3 nucleotides read TGTGCCAGCAGGATCCACCCCGGGGGCGTGGCGGATACGCAGTATTTT.

The J gene is TRBJ1-3, the V gene TRBV7-8; 8 bases map to TRBD1. V shed 5 bases, J shed 8 bases, and the junction held 8 bases outside the gene matches. The CDR3 length is 14 residues. Germline lookup yields CDR1 SGHVS and CDR2 FQNEAQ. The CDR3: CASSGRTGKDTIYF. DNA for the CDR3: TGTGCCAGCAGCGGGCGGACAGGGAAGGACACCATATATTTT.